A selection of T cell receptor beta chains follows, all from one sample in a study of technical replicates of blood from several donors. Data came from immunoSEQ multiplex PCR; TCRdb stores just in-frame clones and leaves some out. Among 84,000 or so clones listed, roughly 94% were seen once. The sample taken for sequencing was T cells isolated from PBMCs. These TCRs come from a human donor in good health. The CDR3 runs from the conserved cysteine through the conserved F or W. Each record gives: CDR3 DNA, CDR3 protein, J gene, clone size, V gene, D gene. A D gene is named only where the DNA matches it firmly. Clone size is not always given. Where it is, it says once, few, many or a class for expanded clones.

TGTGCCAGCACCGGGACAGGGGATGAAAAACTGTTTTTT	CASTGTGDEKLFF	TRBJ1-4	once	TRBV2	TRBD1
TGTGCCAGTAGTCGCATCGGGGTATATAGCTATGGCTACACCTTC	CASSRIGVYSYGYTF	TRBJ1-2	NA	TRBV19	NA
TGTGCCAGTCTCGACTCGGGGTTGATTAGCAATCAGCCCCAGCATTTT	CASLDSGLISNQPQHF	TRBJ1-5	NA	TRBV19	NA
TGTGCCAGCTCACCACAAACAGACAACTACGAGCAGTACTTC	CASSPQTDNYEQYF	TRBJ2-7	NA	TRBV18	NA
TGTGCCAGTACCCCACAGGGGGCAGGGAGACAGCCCCAGCATTTT	CASTPQGAGRQPQHF	TRBJ1-5	NA	TRBV19	TRBD1
TGTGCCAGCAGCTTTGGACTAGCGGGCTCCTACGAGCAGTACTTC	CASSFGLAGSYEQYF	TRBJ2-7	NA	TRBV12-1	NA
TGTGCTAGTGGTGAAGAGGGATTGGAGGCTTTCTTT	CASGEEGLEAFF	TRBJ1-1	NA	TRBV12-5	NA
TGTGCCAGCATCACCCCGGGACTAGCGACGTCCTACAATGAGCAGTTCTTC	CASITPGLATSYNEQFF	TRBJ2-1	once	TRBV2	TRBD2
TGTGCCAGCAGCTTAGTCCGGCAGACTACTGAAGCTTTCTTT	CASSLVRQTTEAFF	TRBJ1-1	NA	TRBV7-2	NA
TGTGCCAGCAGTGAAGCCGGTGTGAGCGCTGAAGCTTTCTTT	CASSEAGVSAEAFF	TRBJ1-1	NA	TRBV6-1	NA
TGTGCCAGCAGCTTGTCGGTGACTGAAGCTTTCTTT	CASSLSVTEAFF	TRBJ1-1	NA	TRBV5-6	NA
TGCGCCAGCAGCTTTTATTTTAGCGGAAGCACAGATACGCAGTATTTT	CASSFYFSGSTDTQYF	TRBJ2-3	NA	TRBV5-1	NA
TGTGCCAGCAGTTACACAGGACTAGCCAACCCCTACGAGCAGTACTTC	CASSYTGLANPYEQYF	TRBJ2-7	NA	TRBV11-2	TRBD2
TGTGCCAGCAGCGTGAGCGGGAGGGGTGACAATGAGCAGTTCTTC	CASSVSGRGDNEQFF	TRBJ2-1	NA	TRBV9	TRBD2
TGTGCCAGCAGTTTTGGCCTAGGCCTCACAGATACGCAGTATTTT	CASSFGLGLTDTQYF	TRBJ2-3	NA	TRBV28	NA
TGTGCCAGCAGCCCAACCACCAACCCCGGGGGATATGGCTACACCTTC	CASSPTTNPGGYGYTF	TRBJ1-2	NA	TRBV5-4	NA
TGTGCCAGCAGCAATCGGTGGGGGGACTCTGGGGCCAACGTCCTGACTTTC	CASSNRWGDSGANVLTF	TRBJ2-6	NA	TRBV7-9	NA
TGTGCCAGCCTTATTCGACAGGGACGAGATGAAAAACTGTTTTTT	CASLIRQGRDEKLFF	TRBJ1-4	NA	TRBV6-1	TRBD1
TGTGCCAGCAGCTCCGGACCCTATACAGGAATGACTAACTATGGCTACACCTTC	CASSSGPYTGMTNYGYTF	TRBJ1-2	NA	TRBV7-2	NA
TGTGCCAGCAGCTTGGTTCGTACAGGGGCCTACAATGAGCAGTTCTTC	CASSLVRTGAYNEQFF	TRBJ2-1	NA	TRBV5-6	TRBD1
TGTGCCAGCAGTCTGAGACTAGCGAGTCTAAACAATGAGCAGTTCTTC	CASSLRLASLNNEQFF	TRBJ2-1	NA	TRBV5-4	TRBD2
TGCGCCAGCAGCCCAAGGATCGGGGGCTCTGGGGCCAACGTCCTGACTTTC	CASSPRIGGSGANVLTF	TRBJ2-6	NA	TRBV5-1	NA
TGTGCCAGCAGTCCCGTTTTGGGGGGACGCCGTATTACGGAGCAGTTCTTC	CASSPVLGGRRITEQFF	TRBJ2-1	NA	TRBV2	NA
TGTGCCAGCAGCTTTAAATCGTGGGGACAGAAAGGGGTGCGATATGGCTACACCTTC	CASSFKSWGQKGVRYGYTF	TRBJ1-2	NA	TRBV5-4	TRBD1
TGTGCCTGGAAGGGTCGGAGGCTTAGCAAGCCGACAGATACGCAGTATTTT	CAWKGRRLSKPTDTQYF	TRBJ2-3	NA	TRBV30	NA
TGTGCCAGCAGCGTCTGGGGGGAGGATGAGCAGTTCTTC	CASSVWGEDEQFF	TRBJ2-1	NA	TRBV13	NA
TGTGCCAGCACCACTACGTCAGGGGCTTACAATGAGCAGTTCTTC	CASTTTSGAYNEQFF	TRBJ2-1	NA	TRBV6-5	NA
TGTGCCAGTAGTATGGCAGGGGGACTTAGGGGCGATGAGACAGATACGCAGTATTTT	CASSMAGGLRGDETDTQYF	TRBJ2-3	NA	TRBV19	NA
TGCGCCAGCAGTCCGAGCGGGATGGTCTACGAGCAGTACTTC	CASSPSGMVYEQYF	TRBJ2-7	NA	TRBV5-1	TRBD2
TGTGCCAGCAGTTGGGAGATCAATCAGCCCCAGCATTTT	CASSWEINQPQHF	TRBJ1-5	NA	TRBV6-1	NA
TGTGCCAGTAGTATGGTCAGGGGCTCCAAAGGCTCTGGGGCCAACGTCCTGACTTTC	CASSMVRGSKGSGANVLTF	TRBJ2-6	NA	TRBV19	NA
TGTGCCAGCAGCCAGCGGGGGGGCGCGAACACTGAAGCTTTCTTT	CASSQRGGANTEAFF	TRBJ1-1	NA	TRBV14	NA
TGTGCCAGTAGTATCACATCTTGGGCGGGAGGGGACAATGAGCAGTTCTTC	CASSITSWAGGDNEQFF	TRBJ2-1	NA	TRBV19	TRBD2
TGTGCCAGCAGCCCCGAGACAGGTTATGGCTACACCTTC	CASSPETGYGYTF	TRBJ1-2	NA	TRBV14	NA
TGTGCCAGTAGCGAGGATGGGGCCTATGGCTACACCTTC	CASSEDGAYGYTF	TRBJ1-2	NA	TRBV19	NA
TGCAGCGTCGAAATATCAGGGATAGCAGCTTTCTTT	CSVEISGIAAFF	TRBJ1-1	NA	TRBV29-1	NA
TGTGCCAGCAGTCAACGAGGCCCTTTCACAGATACGCAGTATTTT	CASSQRGPFTDTQYF	TRBJ2-3	NA	TRBV6-5	NA
TGCAGCGTTGAAGCGGGGTTAGGAACTGAAGCTTTCTTT	CSVEAGLGTEAFF	TRBJ1-1	NA	TRBV29-1	NA
TGTGCCAGCAGTATTCCCGGGACTAAAACCTACGAGCAGTACTTC	CASSIPGTKTYEQYF	TRBJ2-7	NA	TRBV28	TRBD2
TGTGCCAGCAGCCCGACAGGGGGGTCTGGAAACACCATATATTTT	CASSPTGGSGNTIYF	TRBJ1-3	NA	TRBV6-1	TRBD1
TGTGCCAGCAGCCCAGGGACTTGGAGCTCCTACAATGAGCAGTTCTTC	CASSPGTWSSYNEQFF	TRBJ2-1	NA	TRBV28	NA
TGTGCCAGCAGTTACTCTTCAGGGGACTACGAGCAGTACTTC	CASSYSSGDYEQYF	TRBJ2-7	NA	TRBV6-5	NA
TGTGCCAGCAGTGAAAGGAGGAGATGGGCGGAAGATCAGCCCCAGCATTTT	CASSERRRWAEDQPQHF	TRBJ1-5	NA	TRBV6-1	NA
TGTGCCAGCAGCGTAGGGCGGGAGAGCTACGAGCAGTACTTC	CASSVGRESYEQYF	TRBJ2-7	NA	TRBV9	TRBD2
TGCGCCAGCAGCCAATTCCCTCTAATGATCAGACAAACGAACACTGAAGCTTTCTTT	CASSQFPLMIRQTNTEAFF	TRBJ1-1	NA	TRBV4-1	NA
TGTGCCAGCAGTCCAAGGTTAGCGGGGGCCACGTACAATGAGCAGTTCTTC	CASSPRLAGATYNEQFF	TRBJ2-1	NA	TRBV7-8	TRBD2
TGTGCCAGCAGTACTGCCACAGATACGCAGTATTTT	CASSTATDTQYF	TRBJ2-3	NA	TRBV6-5	NA
TGCGCCAGCAGCTTGTTTGCGGGAGCTCTGGGTGAGCAGTTCTTC	CASSLFAGALGEQFF	TRBJ2-1	NA	TRBV5-1	TRBD2
TGTGCCAGCAACCCCCAGGGGGCCCATTACAATGAGCAGTTCTTC	CASNPQGAHYNEQFF	TRBJ2-1	NA	TRBV6-1	TRBD1
TGTGCCAGCAGCCCCCGAGGGGGCAACACTGAAGCTTTCTTT	CASSPRGGNTEAFF	TRBJ1-1	NA	TRBV2	TRBD1